The next 10 T cell receptor beta chains were all read from a single sample in a study of blood T cell repertoires in COVID-19 (dated by TCRdb to about 2020). The method behind the library was the immunoSEQ multiplex PCR assay. The clones in this table, taken by TCRdb from immuneACCESS, are in-frame only. Not every clone is retained; where verified, under half of the shortfall comes from an unresolved V gene, and the cause of the rest is unknown. Across this sample there are about 670,000 clones, with approximately 90% seen only once. More than 0.25% of the sample comes from the top ten. Sample: peripheral blood. Source of these receptors: a woman younger than 35 with acute or convalescent COVID-19.

The V and J genes are TRBV6-5 and TRBJ1-2; D is ambiguous. The CDR3 loop spans 11 amino acids. Per germline, CDR1 MNHEY and CDR2 SVGAGI. Trimming pared 7 bases from V and 2 bases from J, leaving 5 bases between. CDR3 amino acids: CASTQNYGYTF. The CDR3 bases are TGTGCCAGCACCCAGAACTATGGCTACACCTTC.

The genes are TRBV4-3 and TRBJ2-1; 8 bases are a match to TRBD2. Per germline, CDR1 LGHNA and CDR2 YSLEER. This CDR3 is built from 17 residues. With 0 bases clipped from V and 10 bases from J, the junction kept 14 bases outside the gene matches. The CDR3 here is CASSQDGDGGASQEQFF. The CDR3 region has the DNA TGCGCCAGCAGCCAAGATGGGGACGGGGGGGCGAGTCAGGAGCAGTTCTTC.

The chain recombines TRBV21-1 with TRBJ2-1; no check of the table's D call, TRBD1, against the DNA was made. TRBV21-1 is designated a pseudogene. This CDR3 is 17 amino acids long. CDR3 nucleotide sequence: TGTGCCAGCAGCAAAGGAAGGACGGGACAGAGGTACAATGAGCAGTTCTTC. This translates into CASSKGRTGQRYNEQFF.

Here the CDR3 reads CASSEWGGSGYTF. CDR3 nucleotides: TGTGCCAGCAGTGAATGGGGGGGCTCTGGCTACACCTTC. The gene calls are TRBV2 and TRBJ1-2; D may be TRBD1 (6 bases). This CDR3 is built from 13 residues. The germline CDR1 and CDR2 sequences are SNHLY and FYNNEI. The V and J ends lost 2 bases and 7 bases respectively, with 11 bases between them.

The chain recombines TRBV4-1 with TRBJ2-1, with D possibly TRBD1 on 5 matching bases. The CDR3 sequence is 16 residues long. Germline lookup yields CDR1 MGHRA and CDR2 YSYEKL. The ends were cut back, 0 bases at V and 1 base at J, with 10 bases in the middle. DNA for the CDR3: TGCGCCAGCAGCCAAGATAGGGCAGGGTCCTACAATGAGCAGTTCTTC. Protein: CASSQDRAGSYNEQFF.

Remarks on this clone: This sample also contains other DNA sequences that code for the same CDR3. The V and J genes are TRBV5-1 and TRBJ2-7; 9 bases are a match to TRBD1. The V segment lost 5 bases and the J segment 3 bases; nucleotides outside the gene matches: 3. The CDR3 extends over 13 amino acids. Germline V gene data show CDR1 as SGHRS and CDR2 as YFSETQ. The CDR3 DNA is TGCGCCAGCAGGTGGACAGGGGACTACGAGCAGTACTTC. It translates to CASRWTGDYEQYF.

The chain has TRBV6-5 and TRBJ2-7; TRBD2 matches at 7 bases. CDR3 size: 14 residues. Germline-derived CDR1 and CDR2 are MNHEY and SVGAGI. The V and J ends lost 5 bases and 2 bases, in that order; junction bases with no gene match: 6. The CDR3 nucleotides are TGTGCCAGCAGTAGGGAGGGAGGGGCCTACGAGCAGTACTTC. It yields the protein CASSREGGAYEQYF.

As to this clone: Other DNA sequences in this sample translate to the same CDR3. The chain is built from TRBV12-3 or TRBV12-4 and TRBJ1-1; D call uncertain. The CDR3 runs to 11 residues. V lost 6 bases and J lost 7, with 9 bases in between. The CDR3 is CASSYRGEAFF. In DNA form, the CDR3 reads TGTGCCAGCAGCTACCGGGGTGAAGCTTTCTTT.

This chain uses TRBV3-1 (or the pseudogene TRBV3-2) with TRBJ1-3; D gene uncertain. The CDR3 runs to 15 residues. V shed 4 bases and J shed 3 bases, with 13 bases lying between them. Germline V gene data show CDR1 as LGHDT and CDR2 as YNNKEL (reference sequence). The DNA for the CDR3 is TGTGCCAGCAGCCGTGCGGGAAGCATTGGAAACACCATATATTTT. It is translated as CASSRAGSIGNTIYF.

This clone was detected once. Here the CDR3 reads CASSYEAGGGTGELFF. The CDR3 bases are TGTGCCAGCAGTTACGAGGCAGGGGGCGGGACCGGGGAGCTGTTTTTT. The chain recombines TRBV6-5 with TRBJ2-2; 8 bases are a match to TRBD1. The CDR3 is 16 residues long. Trimming removed 2 bases from V and 5 bases from J; junction bases left unmatched: 7. From germline, CDR1 is MNHEY and CDR2 SVGAGI.